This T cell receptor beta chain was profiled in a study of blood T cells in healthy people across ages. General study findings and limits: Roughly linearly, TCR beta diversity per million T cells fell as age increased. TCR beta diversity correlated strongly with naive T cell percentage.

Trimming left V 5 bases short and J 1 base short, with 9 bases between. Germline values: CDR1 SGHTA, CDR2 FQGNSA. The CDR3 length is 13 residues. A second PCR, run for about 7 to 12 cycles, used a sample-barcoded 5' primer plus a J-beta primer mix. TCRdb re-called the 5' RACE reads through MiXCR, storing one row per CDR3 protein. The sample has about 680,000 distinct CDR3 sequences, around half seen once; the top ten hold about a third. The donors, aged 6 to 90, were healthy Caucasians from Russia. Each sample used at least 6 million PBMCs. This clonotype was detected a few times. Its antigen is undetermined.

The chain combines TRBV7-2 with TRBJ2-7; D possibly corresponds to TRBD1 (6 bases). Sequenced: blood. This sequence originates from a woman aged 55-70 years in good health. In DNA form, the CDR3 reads TGTGCCAGCAGCCGGACAGAGTCCTACGAGCAGTACTTC. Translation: CASSRTESYEQYF.